This entry concerns a single T cell receptor (beta chain). Its cognate antigen is unknown. This sample was included in a study of shared clonotypes between healthy human individuals. Overall study findings and caveats: Larger richness was generally estimated for naive than memory subsets.

Germline V gene data show CDR1 as SGHRS and CDR2 as YFSETQ. With V trimmed by 1 base and J by 8 bases, 7 bases remained unmatched. The CDR3 sequence is 15 residues long. None of the donors, who were healthy HIV-negative adults, had recently had acute infections or vaccinations. Profiling relied on immunoSEQ multiplex PCR, and the TCRdb table lists in-frame clones only, not all of them. The sample carries about 2 million clones, 85% to 95% recorded once. Sequencing was performed on naive CD4+ T cells sorted from blood. Subset here: CD45RA+ positively selected. This TCR came from a man aged 18 to 30 in good health. The V and J genes are TRBV5-1 and TRBJ1-4; TRBD1 agrees at 8 bases. The CDR3 sequence: CASSLHQTGAEKLFF. The CDR3 DNA is TGCGCCAGCAGCTTGCATCAGACAGGGGCCGAAAAACTGTTTTTT.